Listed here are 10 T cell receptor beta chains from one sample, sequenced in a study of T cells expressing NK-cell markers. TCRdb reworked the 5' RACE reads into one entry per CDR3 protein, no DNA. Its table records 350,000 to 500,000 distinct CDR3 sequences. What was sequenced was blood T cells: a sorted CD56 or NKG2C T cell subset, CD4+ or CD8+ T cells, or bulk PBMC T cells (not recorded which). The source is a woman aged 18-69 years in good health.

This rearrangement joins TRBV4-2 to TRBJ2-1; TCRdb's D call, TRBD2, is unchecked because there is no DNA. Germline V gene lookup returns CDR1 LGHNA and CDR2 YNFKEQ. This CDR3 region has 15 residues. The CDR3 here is CASAGLAGVGNEQFF.

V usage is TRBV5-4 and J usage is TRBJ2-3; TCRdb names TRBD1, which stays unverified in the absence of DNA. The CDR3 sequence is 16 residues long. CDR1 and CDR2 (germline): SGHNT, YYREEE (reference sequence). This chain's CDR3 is CASSLDGGGITDTQYF.

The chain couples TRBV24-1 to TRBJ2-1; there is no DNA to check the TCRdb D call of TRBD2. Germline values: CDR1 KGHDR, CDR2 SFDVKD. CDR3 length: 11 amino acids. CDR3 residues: CATQGENEQFF.

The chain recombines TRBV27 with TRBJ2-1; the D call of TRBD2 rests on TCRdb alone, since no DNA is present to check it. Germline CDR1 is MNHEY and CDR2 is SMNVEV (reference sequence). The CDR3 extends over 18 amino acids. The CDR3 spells CASSTRASGRVGLNEQFF.

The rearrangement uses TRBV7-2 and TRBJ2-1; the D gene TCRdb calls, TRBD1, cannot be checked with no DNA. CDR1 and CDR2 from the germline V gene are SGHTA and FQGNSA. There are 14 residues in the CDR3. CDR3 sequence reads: CASSFTPEAGEQFF.

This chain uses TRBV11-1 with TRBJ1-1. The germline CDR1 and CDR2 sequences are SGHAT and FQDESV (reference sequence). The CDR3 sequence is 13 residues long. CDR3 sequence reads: CASSSRQELEAFF.

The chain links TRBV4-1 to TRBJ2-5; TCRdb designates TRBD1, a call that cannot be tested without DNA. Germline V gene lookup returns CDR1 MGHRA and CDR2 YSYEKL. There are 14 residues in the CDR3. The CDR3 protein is CASSQTGTEETQYF.

The CDR3 is CASGRAGTSHEQYF. The V gene is TRBV18, the J gene TRBJ2-7; as DNA is missing, the TRBD1 call by TCRdb cannot be tested. Germline V gene lookup returns CDR1 KGHSH and CDR2 LQKENI. The CDR3 sequence is 14 residues long.

CDR3 sequence: CASSVRGGGDTQYF. V gene TRBV3-1 combines with J gene TRBJ2-3; TCRdb outputs TRBD1, but without DNA this stays unchecked. Germline V gene data show CDR1 as LGHDT and CDR2 as YNNKEL (reference sequence). The CDR3 is 14 amino acids.

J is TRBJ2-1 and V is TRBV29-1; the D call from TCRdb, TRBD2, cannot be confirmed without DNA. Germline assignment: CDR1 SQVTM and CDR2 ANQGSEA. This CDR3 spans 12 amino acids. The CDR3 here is CSVGVEGNEQFF.